This entry describes one TCR beta chain. Antigen: not known. This sample is drawn from a study of cytomegalovirus exposure and HLA in healthy donors. Overall study: Earlier sequencing of about 200 million T cells yielded around 120 million unique TCR beta sequences. Notes on the study in general: A cluster of highly shared sequence variants was likely a sequencing artifact. In an earlier analysis, about 87% or about 30%: the productive usage of most TCR beta V segments. Using a false discovery rate of 0.05, a later analysis showed that around 16,000 TCR beta sequences were associated with HLA alleles.

Vbeta (60) and Jbeta (13) primers were used in the PCR. Generated by immunoSEQ multiplex PCR, the TCRdb table keeps only in-frame clones and is missing some. The sample has over 90,000 clones, 76% seen once. The CDR3 spans 14 residues. Unmatched junction bases numbered 7, after V lost 7 bases and J lost 1 base. Germline V CDR1 and CDR2: MNHNS, SASEGT. This chain connects TRBV6-1 to TRBJ2-7; 7 bases fit TRBD2. This clonotype was obtained from a young woman in good health and CMV-seropositive. Sequenced input: PBMCs. CDR3 in DNA: TGTGCCAGCACCCCGGGGAGGGAGTCCTACGAGCAGTACTTC. This sequence encodes CASTPGRESYEQYF.